This T cell receptor beta chain emerged from a study of T cell responses to AZD1222 COVID-19 vaccine (dated by TCRdb to the early 2020s). Study-wide context: AZD1222 recipients with second doses at about 4 weeks or about 12 weeks were pooled, because spike-specific TCR depth and breadth did not differ between schedules. TCR sequencing covered 233 trial participants: roughly 200 given two doses of AZD1222 and 26 given two doses of MenACWY control vaccine. Trial participants were enrolled by age into 18-55, 56-69 and 70-plus year subgroups, with roughly 160, 29 and 62 TCR-sequenced participants respectively.

Taken from cysteine to phenylalanine, the CDR3 has 15 residues. Of all the DNA, just the CDR3 is kept, 45 bases in frame from base 1. The germline V gene (reference sequence) specifies LNHDA as CDR1 and SQIVND as CDR2. V is pruned by 2 bases and J by 6 bases, leaving 10 bases of the junction without a gene match. Overall results and qualifications from the work: Conclusions about previously exposed vaccinees are limited, since just 5 to 7 AZD1222 recipients were seropositive for SARS-CoV-2 at baseline. Because no day 14 peak-response samples were available, repertoires were characterized only after the peak T cell response. CD4 TCRs associated with the vaccine covered the entire spike protein, and the dominant responses were in regions 160-218 and 743-854. After two AZD1222 doses, spike-specific TCR breadth and depth were significantly higher than at day 0 and than in MenACWY recipients. The 56-69-year group was small, and its depth increase did not reach significance, likely because of low power. Participants were mostly white British, with more females than males. The authors suggested clonal diversity may have been underestimated. Epitopes outside the regions mutated in the B.1.351 and B.1.1.7 variants were reportedly recognized by nearly half of the unique spike-specific TCRs.

The time point label, as the study defines it: baseline before first vaccination. Samples from vaccinated people were obtained from the UK trials COV001 and COV002, which included a single-blind randomized controlled phase 2/3 trial of AZD1222 (ChAdOx1 nCoV-19) in healthy adults. For TCRbeta chain sequencing, PBMC samples were collected from trial participants at day 0 and at day 28 after the second dose. The CDR3 regions of human TCRbeta chains were analyzed by immunosequencing. The authors' pipeline ran thus. TCRs in the repertoires were matched against a reference library of SARS-CoV-2-specific TCRs that had been generated with the MIRA antigen-specificity platform. Breadth was defined as the fraction of unique TCRs that were SARS-CoV-2-associated. Depth was defined as the fraction of total T cells that were SARS-CoV-2-associated. Using the MIRA data, every spike-specific TCR was mapped to the spike region that the TCR reacted to and assigned to either a CD4 or a CD8 class. Log10-transformed breadth and depth values were compared by one-way ANOVA with Sidak's multiple comparisons tests. What TCRdb holds here is the immuneACCESS table cut down to in-frame rearrangements. Part of the clones is not present; checked against another copy, under half of the missing clones reflect an unresolved V gene, and the others are unexplained. The DNA gave D and trimming, while V, J and clone size come from that table. This sample holds 100,000 to 150,000 clones; 90% were observed only once. The ten largest clones take up approximately 7.6% of the sample.

This clone was seen once. It has no known antigen specificity. No base-level quality is on record; no much larger clone is a single base apart. This TCR came from an adult in good health. Rearrangement joined TRBV19 to TRBJ2-7; 7 bases in between match TRBD1. Source: peripheral blood, taken on day 0 of AZD1222 vaccination. The nucleotide sequence is given as TGTGCCAGTAGTATACAGGGGGTGACAGGAGGCGAGCAGTACTTC. It codes for CASSIQGVTGGEQYF.